This TCR beta chain was recorded in a study of T cells in Graves' hyperthyroidism and ophthalmopathy. An absence of ophthalmopathy progression within 18 months meant stable Graves' hyperthyroidism. Those with hyperthyroidism were 18 to 65 years old, newly diagnosed, and ill for under 2 months. This clonotype was observed a few times. RNA transcripts provided the source from which TCR beta CDR3 regions were amplified. HTBI primers were employed in a first-round RT-PCR of the TCR CDR3. TCRdb redid the calling of the multiplex PCR reads with MiXCR, one entry per CDR3 protein. The data hold roughly 580,000 distinct CDR3 sequences, with approximately 44% observed a single time. The source material was peripheral blood or thyroid tissue (not recorded which). The origin of this receptor is a woman between 18 and 29 years old with Graves' hyperthyroidism.

The CDR3 here is CASGRGHDEKLFF. The CDR3 region has the DNA TGTGCCAGTGGGAGGGGGCATGATGAAAAACTGTTTTTT. The chain links TRBV19 to TRBJ1-4, with 7 bases that match TRBD1. Germline CDR1 LNHDA, CDR2 SQIVND (reference sequence). Trimming at V came to 8 bases and at J to 6 bases, leaving 6 bases not matched to a gene. The CDR3 length is 13 residues.